A single sample gave rise to the 20 T cell receptor beta chains below, sequenced in a study of radiotherapy plus CTLA-4 blockade in lung cancer. Profiled with immunoSEQ multiplex PCR; TCRdb holds only in-frame clones, not every one. The table has about 80,000 clones, approximately 84% seen once. The specimen was peripheral blood, collected from a patient treated with radiotherapy plus ipilimumab. These receptors all stem from a human donor with non-small cell lung cancer who had stable disease on radiotherapy plus ipilimumab.

J is TRBJ1-1 and V is TRBV6-1, with unresolved D. CDR1 is MNHNS, CDR2 SASEGT, per germline. Trimming took off 3 bases at V and 6 bases at J, with 17 bases between the two ends. The CDR3 is made up of 15 amino acids. The CDR3 here is CASSEPGMAIPEAFF. CDR3 nucleotide sequence: TGTGCCAGCAGTGAGCCGGGGATGGCGATCCCTGAAGCTTTCTTT.

The rearrangement joins TRBV19 to TRBJ1-2; 7 bases map to TRBD1. After removal of 5 bases from V and 2 bases from J, the junction contained 2 bases not matched to a gene. Germline V lookup: CDR1 LNHDA, CDR2 SQIVND (reference sequence). CDR3 length: 13 residues. CDR3 bases: TGTGCCAGTAGTCAGACAGGGAACTATGGCTACACCTTC. Residues: CASSQTGNYGYTF.

This sequence joins TRBV5-6 and TRBJ2-3; TRBD1 matches 9 bases. After removal of 0 bases from V and 3 bases from J, the junction contained 2 bases not matched to a gene. This CDR3 spans 15 amino acids. From germline, CDR1 is SGHDT and CDR2 YYEEEE. CDR3: CASSLAGTGTDTQYF. Written as DNA, the CDR3 is TGTGCCAGCAGCTTGGCGGGGACAGGGACAGATACGCAGTATTTT.

Concerning this clone itself: Other DNA sequences of this sample code for an identical CDR3. The chain links TRBV28 to TRBJ1-5; D possibly corresponds to TRBD1 (6 bases). V lost 3 bases and J 3 bases, leaving 12 bases between the germline ends. This CDR3 has 15 residues. Germline assignment: CDR1 MDHEN and CDR2 SYDVKM. As DNA, the CDR3 is TGTGCCAGCAGTTTCACAGGGTCCCTCAATCAGCCCCAGCATTTT. It translates to CASSFTGSLNQPQHF.

V is TRBV18 and J is TRBJ2-5; the D call may be TRBD1 or TRBD2 (5 bases each). The germline V gene has CDR1 KGHSH and CDR2 LQKENI. The V end lost 2 bases, the J end lost 2 bases, and 18 bases lay between the germline ends. The CDR3 consists of 17 residues. The CDR3 reads CASSPFKRGREQETQYF. CDR3 coding DNA: TGTGCCAGCTCACCATTTAAACGGGGCAGGGAGCAAGAGACCCAGTACTTC.

This chain links TRBV28 with TRBJ2-2, with D unresolved. Per germline, CDR1 MDHEN and CDR2 SYDVKM. The CDR3 has 14 amino acids. The V gene lost 7 bases and the J gene lost 0 bases, with 9 bases spanning the gap. The CDR3 protein is CASKSKANTGELFF. CDR3 nucleotide sequence: TGTGCCAGCAAGAGTAAAGCGAACACCGGGGAGCTGTTTTTT.

This clone was detected only once. The chain joins TRBV9 to TRBJ2-1; D gene unclear. The CDR3 contains 15 residues. The germline V gene encodes CDR1 SGDLS and CDR2 YYNGEE. Trimming took off 0 bases at V and 3 bases at J, with 10 bases between the two ends. In DNA, the CDR3 is TGTGCCAGCAGCGTAGGGGTCCTGGGCTACAATGAGCAGTTCTTC. The encoded protein is CASSVGVLGYNEQFF.

The CDR3 coding sequence is TGTGCCAGCAGCCCCTCCCCCGGGACACAACTAGCCAAAAACATTCAGTACTTC. This translates into CASSPSPGTQLAKNIQYF. The chain uses TRBV28 and TRBJ2-4; perhaps TRBD1 as D (6 bases). Per the germline V gene, CDR1 is MDHEN and CDR2 is SYDVKM. Trimming took off 6 bases at V and 0 bases at J, with 21 bases between the two ends. This CDR3 is 18 amino acids long.

This sequence joins TRBV7-2 and TRBJ2-2; TRBD2 might be the D (6 bases). Trimming removed 5 bases at V and 0 bases at J, with 10 bases between. This CDR3 is 15 amino acids long. Germline V CDR1 and CDR2: SGHTA, FQGNSA. CDR3: CASSLGLTNTGELFF. CDR3 DNA sequence: TGTGCCAGCAGCCTCGGACTAACGAACACCGGGGAGCTGTTTTTT. Full variable domain (remainder filled in from reference TRBV7-2 and TRBJ2-2): GAGVSQSPSNKVTEKGKDVELRCDPISGHTALYWYRQSLGQGLEFLIYFQGNSAPDKSGLPSDRFSAERTGGSVSTLTIQRTQQEDSAVYLCASSLGLTNTGELFFGEGSRLTVL.

This chain uses TRBV29-1 with TRBJ2-1, with TRBD1 as a possible D gene (6 bases). Germline V gene data show CDR1 as SQVTM and CDR2 as ANQGSEA. Trimming stripped 5 bases from V and 3 bases from J, with 17 bases between. The CDR3 is 15 amino acids. DNA of the CDR3: TGCAGCGTTAAAAGGACAGTGGACCTCTACAATGAGCAGTTCTTC. This sequence encodes CSVKRTVDLYNEQFF.

The rearrangement joins TRBV27 to TRBJ2-3; 12 bases line up with TRBD2. V trimming: 5 bases; J trimming: 6 bases; junction bases outside the gene matches: 9. Germline V gives CDR1 MNHEY, CDR2 SMNVEV (reference sequence). The length of the CDR3 is 16 residues. CDR3 protein: CASSLASGRATDTQYF. The CDR3 region has the DNA TGTGCCAGCAGTCTCGCTAGCGGGAGGGCGACTGATACGCAGTATTTT.

This chain links TRBV6-1 with TRBJ1-2; perhaps TRBD1 as D (5 bases). This CDR3 region has 16 residues. Trimming removed 4 bases from V and 5 bases from J, with 20 bases in between. The V gene's germline CDR1 is MNHNS and CDR2 SASEGT. CDR3 nucleotide sequence: TGTGCCAGCAGTGCCCTGGGGGGGTTCATGAGATATGGCTACACCTTC. Translation: CASSALGGFMRYGYTF.

The chain combines TRBV6-1 with TRBJ2-1; D perhaps matches TRBD2 (5 bases). Germline values: CDR1 MNHNS, CDR2 SASEGT. This CDR3 is 13 amino acids long. Between the trimmed V and J ends, which lost 6 bases and 3 bases, there was a span of 9 bases. In nucleotides, the CDR3 is TGTGCCAGCAGCAGGACTGGCTACAATGAGCAGTTCTTC. Protein sequence: CASSRTGYNEQFF.

The chain joins TRBV28 to TRBJ1-4, with a possible D match to TRBD1 (5 bases). The CDR3 covers 15 residues. V lost 2 bases and J lost 4, with 11 bases in between. Germline-derived CDR1 and CDR2 are MDHEN and SYDVKM. The CDR3 reads CASSLETALNEKLFF. CDR3 bases: TGTGCCAGCAGTTTAGAGACAGCTCTTAATGAAAAACTGTTTTTT.

The chain carries TRBV6-5 and TRBJ2-5, with D uncertain. Germline lookup yields CDR1 MNHEY and CDR2 SVGAGI. V lost 6 bases and J lost 2, with 10 bases in between. This CDR3 is built from 13 residues. The CDR3 region has the DNA TGTGCCAGCAGAGGACGGAGACAAGAGACCCAGTACTTC. Translating gives CASRGRRQETQYF.

The chain employs TRBV5-3 and TRBJ2-7; D unresolved. TRBV5-3 falls under the ORF class, with uncertain function. The CDR3 spans 13 residues. With 8 bases removed from V and 6 bases from J, the gap between germline ends came to 18 bases. Here the CDR3 reads CARGGLSGPEQYF. The CDR3 DNA is TGTGCCAGGGGCGGTCTGTCCGGCCCCGAGCAGTACTTC.

The V gene is TRBV19, the J gene TRBJ2-7, with a weak D call TRBD1 (5 bases). CDR3 length equals 13 residues. The V end was cut by 4 bases, the J end by 3 bases, with 10 bases between. Germline CDR1 reads LNHDA; CDR2 reads SQIVND (reference sequence). CDR3 sequence: CASSRGPLYEQYF. CDR3 sequence (DNA): TGTGCCAGTAGTAGGGGCCCACTCTACGAGCAGTACTTC.

CDR3 sequence reads: CASSDSRTADGYTF. CDR3 DNA sequence: TGTGCCAGCAGTGACTCTAGGACAGCCGATGGCTACACCTTC. This chain connects TRBV6-4 to TRBJ1-2, with a possible D match to TRBD1 (6 bases). CDR1 and CDR2 from the germline V gene are MRHNA and SNTAGT. Trimming pared 0 bases from V and 6 bases from J, leaving 11 bases between. The length of the CDR3 is 14 residues.

The chain carries TRBV6-5 and TRBJ1-6; 7 bases are a match to TRBD1. CDR1 is MNHEY, CDR2 SVGAGI, per germline. The CDR3 is made up of 14 amino acids. V lost 6 bases and J lost 7; bases outside the gene matches: 6. The CDR3 is CASRRTQGNSPLHF. In DNA form, the CDR3 reads TGTGCCAGCAGGCGCACACAGGGGAATTCACCCCTCCACTTT.

This clone has a single count. V is TRBV7-8 and J is TRBJ2-7; D not certain. Germline V gene data show CDR1 as SGHVS and CDR2 as FQNEAQ. The CDR3 sequence is 15 residues long. V was shortened by 5 bases and J by 4 bases, with 18 bases between the two germline ends. The CDR3: CASSPPAKGLYEQYF. CDR3 coding DNA: TGTGCCAGCAGCCCTCCGGCGAAGGGATTGTACGAGCAGTACTTC.